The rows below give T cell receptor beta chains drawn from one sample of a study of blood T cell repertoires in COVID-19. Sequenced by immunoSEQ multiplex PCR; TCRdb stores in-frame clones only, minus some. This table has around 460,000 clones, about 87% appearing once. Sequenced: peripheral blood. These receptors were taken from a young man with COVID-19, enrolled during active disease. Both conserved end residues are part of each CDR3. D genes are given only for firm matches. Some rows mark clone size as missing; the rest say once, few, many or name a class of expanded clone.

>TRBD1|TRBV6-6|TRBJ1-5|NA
TGTGCCAGCAGTTCCCACGACAGGGGTCCTTTTTCCCAGCATTTT
CASSSHDRGPFSQHF
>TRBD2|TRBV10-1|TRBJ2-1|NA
TGCGCCAGCAGTCCGCTAGCGGGAGGGCCCGATGAGCAGTTCTTC
CASSPLAGGPDEQFF
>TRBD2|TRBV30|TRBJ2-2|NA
TGTGCCTGGACCCGGACTAGCTGGGGCGGGGAGCTGTTTTTT
CAWTRTSWGGELFF
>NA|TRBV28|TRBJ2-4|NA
TGTGCCAGCAGTCCTTCGGGGGTTCAGTACTTC
CASSPSGVQYF
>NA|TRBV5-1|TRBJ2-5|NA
TGCGCCAGCACCGCGCAAGAGACCCAGTACTTC
CASTAQETQYF
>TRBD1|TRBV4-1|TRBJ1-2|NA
TGCGCCAGCAGCCAAGCTACAGGGGTGAGCTATGGCTACACCTTC
CASSQATGVSYGYTF
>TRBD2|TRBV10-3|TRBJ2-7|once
TGTGCCACCCGTTCTAGCGGCACCTACGAGCAGTACTTC
CATRSSGTYEQYF
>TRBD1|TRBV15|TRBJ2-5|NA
TGTGCCACCAGCAGAGATATAGGACAGGGGGAGACCCAGTACTTC
CATSRDIGQGETQYF
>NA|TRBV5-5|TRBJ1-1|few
TGTGCCAGCGCGATCCAAGGGGACACTGAAGCTTTCTTT
CASAIQGDTEAFF
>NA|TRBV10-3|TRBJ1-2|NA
TGTGCCATCAGTGCACTCAGGGGTAGCTACACCTTC
CAISALRGSYTF
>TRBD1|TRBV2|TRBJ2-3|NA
TGTGCCAGCAGTGAAAGGACAGGGCAGACAGATACGCAGTATTTT
CASSERTGQTDTQYF
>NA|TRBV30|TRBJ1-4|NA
TGTGCCGGGCCCAAGGGGATATCTAATGAAAAACTGTTTTTT
CAGPKGISNEKLFF
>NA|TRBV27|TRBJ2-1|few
TGTGCCAGCAGTTTATCCTCAGGACGGGGAGAGCAGTTCTTC
CASSLSSGRGEQFF
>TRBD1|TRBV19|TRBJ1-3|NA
TGTGCCAGTAGCAGGGACAGTGGAAACACCATATATTTT
CASSRDSGNTIYF
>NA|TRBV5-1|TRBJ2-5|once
TGCGCCAGCAGCCGACCAGACAGGGAGCGGGAAGAGACCCAGTACTTC
CASSRPDREREETQYF
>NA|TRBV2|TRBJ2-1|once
TGTGCCAGCAGCAGGTTTAATGAGCAGTTCTTC
CASSRFNEQFF
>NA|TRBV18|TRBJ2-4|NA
TGTGCCAGCTCACCACTTAACTGGGGAGGAGGAGACAAAAACATTCAGTACTTC
CASSPLNWGGGDKNIQYF
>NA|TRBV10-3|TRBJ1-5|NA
TGTGCCATCAGGGAACAGGGACGAGGGCAGCCCCAGCATTTT
CAIREQGRGQPQHF
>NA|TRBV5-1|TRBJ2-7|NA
TGCGCCAGCAGCCCGGGACGGGGGAGCTCCTACGAGCAGTACTTC
CASSPGRGSSYEQYF
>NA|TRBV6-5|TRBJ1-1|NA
TGTGCCAGCAGTTACGAGGGGAACACTGAAGCTTTCTTT
CASSYEGNTEAFF
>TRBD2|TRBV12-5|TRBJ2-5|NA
TGTGCTAGTGGACGCACGGGGGGGGAAGAGACCCAGTACTTC
CASGRTGGEETQYF
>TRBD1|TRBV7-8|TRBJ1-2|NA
TGTGCCAGCAGCCCGGGACAGGTCTATGGCTACACCTTC
CASSPGQVYGYTF
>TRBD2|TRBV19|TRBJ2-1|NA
TGTGCCAGTAGCCGGACTAGCGGGAGTGCCTACAATGAGCAGTTCTTC
CASSRTSGSAYNEQFF
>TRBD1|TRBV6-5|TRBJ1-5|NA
TGTGCCAGCAGTCCCGACAGGGGACCCAATCAGCCCCAGCATTTT
CASSPDRGPNQPQHF
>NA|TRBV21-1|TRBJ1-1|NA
TGTGCCAGCAGCATAAGGGAGAGGGTAGGGCTCCGGAACACTGAAGCTTTCTTT
CASSIRERVGLRNTEAFF
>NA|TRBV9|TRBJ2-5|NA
TGTGCCAGCAGCTCCCGTCCGGGGGAGACCCAGTACTTC
CASSSRPGETQYF
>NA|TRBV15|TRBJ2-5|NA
TGTGCCACCAGCAGAGATCGGGGGGCCCAAGAGACCCAGTACTTC
CATSRDRGAQETQYF
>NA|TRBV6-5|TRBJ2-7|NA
TGTGCCAGCAGTTCGCCCCCGGGAGAGCAGTACTTC
CASSSPPGEQYF
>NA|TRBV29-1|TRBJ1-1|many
TGCAGCGCGGCAGGGGCGCGAGGTGAAGCTTTCTTT
CSAAGARGEAFF
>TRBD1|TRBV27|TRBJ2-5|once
TGTGCCAGCTGGGGACAGGGGATAGAGACCCAGTACTTC
CASWGQGIETQYF
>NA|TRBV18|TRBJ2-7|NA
TGTGCCAGCTCACCACCGGGGGCGCCTATCGAGCAGTACTTC
CASSPPGAPIEQYF
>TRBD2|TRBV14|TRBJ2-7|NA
TGTGCCAGCAGCCAAGTGTCAGCGGGATGGGACGAGCAGTACTTC
CASSQVSAGWDEQYF
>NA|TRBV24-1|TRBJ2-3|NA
TGTGCCACCAGTGATTTCAGGCCTAGCACAGATACGCAGTATTTT
CATSDFRPSTDTQYF
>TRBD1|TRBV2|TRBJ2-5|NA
TGTGCCAGCAGCCCGGACAGGACTGAGGGGACCCAGTACTTC
CASSPDRTEGTQYF
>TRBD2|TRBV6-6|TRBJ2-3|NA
TGTGCCAGCACCTACTCTCGGGGGGGGGCCCTAGATACGCAGTATTTT
CASTYSRGGALDTQYF